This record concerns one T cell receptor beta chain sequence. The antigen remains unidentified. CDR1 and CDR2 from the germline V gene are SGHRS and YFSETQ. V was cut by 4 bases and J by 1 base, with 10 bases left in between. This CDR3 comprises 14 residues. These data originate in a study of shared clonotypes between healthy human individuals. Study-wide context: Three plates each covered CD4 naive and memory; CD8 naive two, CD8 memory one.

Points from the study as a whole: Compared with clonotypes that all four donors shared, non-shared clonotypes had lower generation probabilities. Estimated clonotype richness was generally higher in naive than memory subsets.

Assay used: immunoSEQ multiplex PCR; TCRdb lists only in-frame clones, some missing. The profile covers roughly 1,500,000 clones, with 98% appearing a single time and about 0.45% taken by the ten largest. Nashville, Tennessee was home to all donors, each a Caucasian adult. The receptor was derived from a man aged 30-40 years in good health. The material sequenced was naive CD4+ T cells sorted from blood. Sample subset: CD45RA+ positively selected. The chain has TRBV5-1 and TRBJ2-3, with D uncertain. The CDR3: CASSLLQGTDTQYF. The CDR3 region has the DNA TGCGCCAGCAGCCTACTCCAGGGCACAGATACGCAGTATTTT. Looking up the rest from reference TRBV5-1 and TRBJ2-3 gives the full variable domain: KAGVTQTPRYLIKTRGQQVTLSCSPISGHRSVSWYQQTPGQGLQFLFEYFSETQRNKGNFPGRFSGRQFSNSRSEMNVSTLELGDSALYLCASSLLQGTDTQYFGPGTRLTVL.